These 26 T cell receptor beta chains originate from one sample sequenced in a study of blood T cells in healthy people across ages. Then a second PCR, running roughly 7 to 11 cycles, was carried out with a sample-barcoded 5' primer and a J-beta primer mix. MiXCR, applied by TCRdb to the 5' RACE reads, yields one record per CDR3 protein. Among approximately 800,000 distinct CDR3 sequences listed, 58% were seen once. The sample consisted of blood. These receptors were obtained from a man aged 25 to 45 in good health.

J is TRBJ1-5 and V is TRBV4-3; 11 positions match TRBD1. V was clipped by 4 bases and J by 3 bases; unmatched bases: 2. This CDR3 contains 15 residues. From germline, CDR1 is LGHNA and CDR2 YSLEER. In nucleotides, the CDR3 is TGCGCCAGCAGCCCGGACAGGGGGCTCAATCAGCCCCAGCATTTT. It specifies CASSPDRGLNQPQHF.

The table lists this clonotype with a few counts. CDR3 protein: CASSFSGGGNEQFF. For the CDR3, the DNA is TGTGCCAGCAGCTTTTCGGGAGGAGGGAATGAGCAGTTCTTC. The chain couples TRBV7-2 to TRBJ2-1; 7 bases map to TRBD2. CDR1 is SGHTA, CDR2 FQGNSA, per germline. Trimming cost V 3 bases and J 7 bases; bases outside gene matches: 6. This CDR3 comprises 14 residues.

This clonotype was counted between two and nine times. This chain connects TRBV5-5 to TRBJ2-6, with 7 bases lining up with TRBD1. The ends lost 0 bases at V and 2 bases at J; junction bases unmatched: 11. CDR3 length equals 19 residues. Germline CDR1 SGHKS, CDR2 YYEKEE (reference sequence). The CDR3 coding sequence is TGTGCCAGCAGCTTGGGGGTTCATTCTACAGGGGCTGGGGCCAACGTCCTGACTTTC. Translated, it gives CASSLGVHSTGAGANVLTF.

The rearrangement joins TRBV7-8 to TRBJ1-1; no clear D gene. CDR1 SGHVS and CDR2 FQNEAQ come from the germline V gene. Trimming shortened V by 0 bases and J by 5 bases, and 7 bases separated the two germline ends. This CDR3 contains 13 residues. The CDR3 region is CASSLALYTEAFF. The CDR3 DNA follows: TGTGCCAGCAGCTTAGCTCTCTATACTGAAGCTTTCTTT.

This chain uses TRBV20-1 with TRBJ1-6, with D perhaps matching TRBD1 (5 bases). The germline V gene has CDR1 DFQATT and CDR2 SNEGSKA (reference sequence). The CDR3 has 15 amino acids. Deletions cut 0 bases from V and 10 bases from J, with 16 bases between. CDR3 residues: CSARDQGAVGSPLHF. CDR3 nucleotide sequence: TGCAGTGCTAGAGATCAAGGGGCAGTTGGGTCACCCCTCCACTTT.

This sequence joins TRBV28 and TRBJ2-7; D might be TRBD1 (6 bases). Trimming took 0 bases from V and 3 from J, leaving 12 bases between them. Germline lookup yields CDR1 MDHEN and CDR2 SYDVKM. This CDR3 has 15 residues. The CDR3 DNA is TGTGCCAGCAGTTTATGGGCAGGGGCAAACTACGAGCAGTACTTC. Residues: CASSLWAGANYEQYF.

This chain connects TRBV7-2 to TRBJ1-2, with D possibly being TRBD1 (5 bases). The CDR3 sequence is 12 residues long. CDR1 and CDR2 (germline): SGHTA, FQGNSA. The V end lost 5 bases, the J end lost 8 bases, and 12 bases lay between the germline ends. CDR3 sequence reads: CASSQTVGGYTF. For the CDR3, the DNA is TGTGCCAGCAGCCAGACAGTCGGGGGCTACACCTTC.

This chain uses TRBV7-3 with TRBJ2-1, with D perhaps matching TRBD2 (6 bases). The V gene's germline CDR1 is SGHTA and CDR2 FQGTGA. Trimming left V 3 bases short and J 2 bases short, with 14 bases between. The CDR3 has 16 amino acids. In DNA, the CDR3 is TGTGCCAGCAGCTTGGTCCATAGCGGAACCTACAATGAGCAGTTCTTC. Protein product: CASSLVHSGTYNEQFF.

This clonotype was recorded only once. The chain employs TRBV2 and TRBJ1-1, with TRBD1 matching 8 bases. Germline CDR1 is SNHLY and CDR2 is FYNNEI. With V trimmed by 3 bases and J by 6 bases, 0 bases remained unmatched. The CDR3 totals 12 residues. The CDR3 loop is CASSDRGPEAFF. Here the CDR3 DNA reads TGTGCCAGCAGTGACAGGGGGCCTGAAGCTTTCTTT.

This clonotype was seen a handful of times. This chain uses TRBV7-2 with TRBJ2-3, with D possibly being TRBD1 or TRBD2 (5 bases each). V was pared by 5 bases and J by 8 bases, with 20 bases between. The CDR3 has 15 amino acids. In germline, CDR1 is SGHTA, CDR2 FQGNSA. DNA of the CDR3: TGTGCCAGCAGCCCCGGGGCCCAATCCGCAGGTACGCAGTATTTT. Translated, it gives CASSPGAQSAGTQYF.

A single count supports this clonotype. The genes are TRBV6-2 or TRBV6-3 and TRBJ2-3; no clear D. CDR1 is MNHEY and CDR2 is SVGEGT in the germline V gene. The CDR3 length is 16 residues. V was pared by 0 bases and J by 3 bases, with 13 bases between. The CDR3 spells CASSYSGWGATDTQYF. DNA for the CDR3: TGTGCCAGCAGTTACTCGGGGTGGGGTGCGACAGATACGCAGTATTTT.

The rearrangement uses TRBV10-2 and TRBJ1-6, with D possibly TRBD1 on 5 matching bases. The CDR3 extends over 13 amino acids. Trimming took 3 bases from V and 10 from J, leaving 10 bases between them. Germline V lookup: CDR1 WSHSY, CDR2 SAAADI. CDR3 protein: CASSDVGDSPLHF. The CDR3 nucleotides are TGCGCCAGCAGTGATGTCGGGGACTCACCCCTCCACTTT.

This clonotype has a single count. Written as DNA, the CDR3 is TGTGCCAGCAGTTGGTTTGAAGAGACCCAGTACTTC. Protein product: CASSWFEETQYF. The V gene is TRBV6-6, the J gene TRBJ2-5; D unresolved. In germline, CDR1 is MNHNY, CDR2 SVGAGI (reference sequence). The CDR3 contains 12 residues. V dropped 4 bases and J dropped 3 bases, with 6 bases sitting between them.

Written as DNA, the CDR3 is TGTGCCAGCAGCCAACCCGGGACTATCGATGAGCAGTTCTTC. Its protein product is CASSQPGTIDEQFF. The chain links TRBV3-1 to TRBJ2-1; 7 bases are a match to TRBD2. Germline V CDR1 and CDR2: LGHDT, YNNKEL (reference sequence). CDR3 length equals 14 residues. V shed 2 bases, J shed 8 bases, and the junction held 6 bases outside the gene matches.

This clonotype appeared a few times. V and J are TRBV4-3 and TRBJ2-7; the D gene is possibly TRBD1 (6 bases). CDR1 LGHNA and CDR2 YSLEER come from the germline V gene. V lost 1 base and J 3 bases, leaving 10 bases between the germline ends. The CDR3 consists of 14 residues. The CDR3 region is CASSQGTENYEQYF. The CDR3 bases are TGCGCCAGCAGCCAAGGGACAGAAAACTACGAGCAGTACTTC.

The chain links TRBV11-2 to TRBJ2-7; no clear D. Per germline, CDR1 SGHAT and CDR2 FQNNGV. Trimming removed 4 bases from V and 7 bases from J, with 20 bases in between. The length of the CDR3 is 15 residues. CDR3 nucleotides: TGTGCCAGCAGCTCCCTTTATACGGGCTTGGGGGAGCAGTACTTC. This translates into CASSSLYTGLGEQYF.

This chain links TRBV7-2 with TRBJ2-7; 8 nucleotides align to TRBD2. There are 14 residues in the CDR3. V gave up 4 bases and J gave up 7 bases; unmatched junction bases: 9. Looked up from germline, CDR1 is SGHTA and CDR2 is FQGNSA. For the CDR3, the DNA is TGTGCCAGCAGCTCAACAAGCGGGAGAAGTGAGCAGTACTTC. Residues: CASSSTSGRSEQYF.

This clonotype was counted only a few times. CDR3 amino acids: CASSFTGGSPYEQYF. CDR3 coding DNA: TGTGCCAGCAGCTTCACAGGGGGCTCCCCCTACGAGCAGTACTTC. V gene TRBV7-9 combines with J gene TRBJ2-7; 9 bases are shared with TRBD1. V gave up 3 bases and J gave up 2 bases; unmatched junction bases: 5. The CDR3 is made up of 15 amino acids. Germline V gene data show CDR1 as SEHNR and CDR2 as FQNEAQ (reference sequence).

Comments on this clonotype: A much larger clone differs from this one at a single base, so this may be a read error. The rearrangement joins TRBV4-2 to TRBJ2-6; unclear D gene. CDR3 length: 14 residues. The germline V gene encodes CDR1 LGHNA and CDR2 YNFKEQ. The V gene lost 0 bases and the J gene lost 4 bases, with 4 bases spanning the gap. The CDR3 DNA reads TGTGCCAGCAGCCAAGAACCCGGGGCCAACGTCCTGACTTTC. This sequence encodes CASSQEPGANVLTF.

V and J are TRBV6-2 or TRBV6-3 and TRBJ2-1; D possibly matches TRBD1 or TRBD2 (7 bases each). V shed 7 bases and J shed 6 bases, with 22 bases lying between them. This CDR3 has 16 amino acids. Looked up from germline, CDR1 is MNHEY and CDR2 is SVGEGT. CDR3 protein: CASTRFRGRAVNEQFF. The CDR3 DNA is TGTGCCAGCACCCGCTTCAGGGGGAGGGCCGTCAATGAGCAGTTCTTC.

The V gene is TRBV18, the J gene TRBJ2-7; D might be TRBD1 or TRBD2, each matching 5 bases. Germline lookup yields CDR1 KGHSH and CDR2 LQKENI. Trimming removed 1 base at V and 7 bases at J, with 20 bases between. CDR3 length: 16 amino acids. The CDR3 nucleotides are TGTGCCAGCTCACCACGGCAGGGACCCCTACTAGAAGAGCAGTACTTC. It encodes CASSPRQGPLLEEQYF.

The chain is built from TRBV6-2 or TRBV6-3 and TRBJ2-4; 9 bases fit TRBD2. TRBJ2-7 explains the end of the DNA better; the J call may be wrong. The CDR3 extends over 14 amino acids. Germline loops: CDR1 MNHEY, CDR2 SVGEGT. The CDR3 bases are TGTGCCAGTTCCCTCGTAGCGGGAGAAAACGAGCAGTACTTC. Its protein is CASSLVAGENEQYF.

This clonotype came up once. The chain combines TRBV10-3 with TRBJ2-5; tentative D call: TRBD2 (7 bases). The V end was cut by 10 bases, the J end by 4 bases, with 28 bases between. Germline loops: CDR1 ENHRY, CDR2 SYGVKD. CDR3 length equals 17 residues. This chain's CDR3 is CATSAVGGRPSGETQYF. The CDR3 DNA follows: TGTGCCACCAGCGCCGTGGGGGGCCGGCCTAGCGGAGAGACCCAGTACTTC.

This chain joins TRBV6-5 and TRBJ2-7; 9 nucleotides align to TRBD2. The junction had 1 base not matched to a gene; V was cut back by 2 bases and J by 5 bases. The CDR3 spans 13 residues. Germline CDR1 reads MNHEY; CDR2 reads SVGAGI. The CDR3 DNA follows: TGTGCCAGCAGTTACGTAGCGGGAGACGAGCAGTACTTC. Its protein product is CASSYVAGDEQYF.

This rearrangement joins TRBV27 to TRBJ2-3; the match to TRBD2 covers 10 bases. V lost 0 bases to trimming and J lost 1 base; unmatched junction nucleotides: 10. The CDR3 spans 19 residues. Germline V gene data show CDR1 as MNHEY and CDR2 as SMNVEV (reference sequence). The CDR3: CASSLSEAGGLRGTDTQYF. The DNA for the CDR3 is TGTGCCAGCAGTTTATCGGAAGCGGGAGGGCTTCGGGGCACAGATACGCAGTATTTT.

This sequence joins TRBV5-1 and TRBJ2-7; the match to TRBD2 covers 11 bases. This CDR3 is 16 amino acids long. CDR1 and CDR2 (germline): SGHRS, YFSETQ. J lost 3 bases, V lost 1 base, and 6 bases had no gene match. The CDR3, as DNA: TGCGCCAGCAGCTTGACCCGGGGACTAGCGGACTACGAGCAGTACTTC. It specifies CASSLTRGLADYEQYF.